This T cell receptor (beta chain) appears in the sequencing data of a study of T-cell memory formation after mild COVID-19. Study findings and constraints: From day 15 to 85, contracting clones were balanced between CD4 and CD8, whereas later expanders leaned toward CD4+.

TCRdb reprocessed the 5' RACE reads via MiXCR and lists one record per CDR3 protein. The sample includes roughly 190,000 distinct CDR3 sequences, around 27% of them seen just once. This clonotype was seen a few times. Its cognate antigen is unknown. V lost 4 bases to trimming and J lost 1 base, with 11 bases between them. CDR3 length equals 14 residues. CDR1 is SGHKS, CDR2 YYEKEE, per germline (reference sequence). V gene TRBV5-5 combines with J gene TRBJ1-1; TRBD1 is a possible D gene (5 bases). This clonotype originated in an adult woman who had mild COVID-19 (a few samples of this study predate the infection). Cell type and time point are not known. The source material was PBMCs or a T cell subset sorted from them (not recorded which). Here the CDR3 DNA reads TGTGCCAGCAGCAAGCAGAGGGGGAACACTGAAGCTTTCTTT. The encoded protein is CASSKQRGNTEAFF. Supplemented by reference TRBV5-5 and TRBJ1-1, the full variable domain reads DAGVTQSPTHLIKTRGQQVTLRCSPISGHKSVSWYQQVLGQGPQFIFQYYEKEERGRGNFPDRFSARQFPNYSSELNVNALLLGDSALYLCASSKQRGNTEAFFGQGTRLTVV.